This TCR beta chain was identified during a study of blood T cell repertoires in COVID-19. TCRdb's copy holds only in-frame clones and misses some; the assay was immunoSEQ multiplex PCR. The data contain under 75,000 clones, 85% to 90% of them singletons. Germline V gives CDR1 SGDLS, CDR2 YYNGEE. V shed 4 bases and J shed 4 bases, with 13 bases lying between them. CDR3 size: 14 residues. This receptor was taken from an elderly woman with active COVID-19. Sequencing was performed on peripheral blood. The J gene is TRBJ2-3, the V gene TRBV9; no firm D call. The CDR3 sequence is CASSTLLTPDTQYF. In DNA, the CDR3 is TGTGCCAGCAGCACCCTACTCACGCCAGATACGCAGTATTTT.